The 15 T cell receptor beta chains given below trace back to one sample, sequenced in a study of blood T cell repertoires in COVID-19. Using immunoSEQ multiplex PCR, the repertoire was profiled, and TCRdb retains in-frame clones only, with some absent. The table includes under 250,000 clones, around 81% detected once. Sequenced input: peripheral blood. The source of these receptors is a woman aged 70-85 years with acute or convalescent COVID-19.

The rearrangement links TRBV30 to TRBJ2-6; the D is unclear. Germline-derived CDR1 and CDR2 are GTSNPN and SVGIG (reference sequence). This CDR3 is built from 14 residues. Trimming took 0 bases from V and 2 from J, leaving 5 bases between them. The CDR3 loop is CAWSVEPGANVLTF. DNA for the CDR3: TGTGCCTGGAGTGTAGAGCCTGGGGCCAACGTCCTGACTTTC. The whole variable domain, remainder taken from reference TRBV30 and TRBJ2-6, is SQTIHQWPATLVQPVGSPLSLECTVEGTSNPNLYWYRQAAGRGLQLLFYSVGIGQISSEVPQNLSASRPQDRQFILSSKKLLLSDSGFYLCAWSVEPGANVLTFGAGSRLTVL.

The V gene is TRBV28, the J gene TRBJ1-1, with D perhaps TRBD1 (5 bases). The V and J ends lost 7 bases and 3 bases respectively, with 15 bases between them. Germline V lookup: CDR1 MDHEN, CDR2 SYDVKM. This CDR3 spans 14 amino acids. The CDR3: CASTPGGADTEAFF. CDR3 bases: TGTGCCAGCACCCCGGGAGGGGCGGACACTGAAGCTTTCTTT.

V gene TRBV5-5 combines with J gene TRBJ2-7, with 9 nucleotides matching TRBD1. Germline values: CDR1 SGHKS, CDR2 YYEKEE (reference sequence). With 3 bases clipped from V and 6 bases from J, the junction kept 10 bases outside the gene matches. The CDR3 has 15 amino acids. The CDR3 loop reads CASSYSGTGPSEQYF. DNA for the CDR3: TGTGCCAGCAGCTACTCCGGGACAGGGCCCTCCGAGCAGTACTTC.

The count of this clone is one. The chain joins TRBV18 to TRBJ1-3; TRBD1 aligns across 7 bases. Germline lookup yields CDR1 KGHSH and CDR2 LQKENI. This CDR3 is 15 amino acids long. Trimming took 4 bases from V and 0 from J; bases not matched to a gene: 3. The CDR3 reads CASSRGTDSGNTIYF. DNA for the CDR3: TGTGCCAGCTCACGCGGGACAGACTCTGGAAACACCATATATTTT.

The V gene is TRBV27, the J gene TRBJ2-1; 10 bases match TRBD1. Germline loops: CDR1 MNHEY, CDR2 SMNVEV (reference sequence). The CDR3 consists of 15 residues. The V and J ends lost 7 bases and 6 bases, in that order; junction bases with no gene match: 9. This chain's CDR3 is CASTPPGQGTNEQFF. The CDR3 nucleotides read TGTGCCAGCACCCCGCCGGGACAGGGGACCAATGAGCAGTTCTTC.

V and J are TRBV7-7 and TRBJ2-7; 7 positions agree with TRBD2. Looked up from germline, CDR1 is SSHAT and CDR2 is FNYEAQ (reference sequence). The CDR3 runs to 15 residues. V was clipped by 1 base and J by 2 bases; unmatched bases: 5. The CDR3 DNA is TGTGCCAGCAGCTTAGGCCCGGGAGGACCCTACGAGCAGTACTTC. This gives the protein CASSLGPGGPYEQYF.

The rearrangement links TRBV19 to TRBJ2-1, with D possibly matching TRBD2 (5 bases). The V gene's germline CDR1 is LNHDA and CDR2 SQIVND (reference sequence). The CDR3 totals 15 residues. Trimming cost V 3 bases and J 3 bases, with 12 bases left between them. The CDR3 is CASSIRLADYNEQFF. The CDR3 nucleotides are TGTGCCAGTAGTATTAGGCTAGCCGACTACAATGAGCAGTTCTTC.

This clone was counted only a few times. The V gene is TRBV27, the J gene TRBJ1-5; TRBD1 agrees at 7 bases. The CDR3 sequence is 14 residues long. Germline CDR1 is MNHEY and CDR2 is SMNVEV (reference sequence). The junction had 8 bases not matched to a gene; V was cut back by 5 bases and J by 7 bases. The CDR3 region is CASSDREVGQPQHF. The CDR3 DNA reads TGTGCCAGCAGTGACAGGGAGGTGGGGCAGCCCCAGCATTTT.

This chain joins TRBV5-8 and TRBJ2-7, with a weak D call TRBD1 (6 bases). Trimming stripped 0 bases from V and 6 bases from J, with 10 bases between. The CDR3 has 13 amino acids. Germline CDR1 is SGHTS and CDR2 is YDEGEE. Here the CDR3 DNA reads TGTGCCAGCAGCTTGGTGCGAGGGGGCGAGCAGTACTTC. The encoded protein is CASSLVRGGEQYF. The variable domain in full, completed from reference TRBV5-8 and TRBJ2-7, reads EAGVTQSPTHLIKTRGQQATLRCSPISGHTSVYWYQQALGLGLQFLLWYDEGEERNRGNFPPRFSGRQFPNYSSELNVNALELEDSALYLCASSLVRGGEQYFGPGTRLTVT.

The V and J genes are TRBV18 and TRBJ1-5; D is perhaps TRBD1 (5 bases). Deletions cut 1 base from V and 5 bases from J, with 9 bases between. Germline V gene lookup returns CDR1 KGHSH and CDR2 LQKENI. The CDR3 covers 14 residues. CDR3 nucleotide sequence: TGTGCCAGCTCACCACTCCAGGGCTATCAGCCCCAGCATTTT. Encoded protein: CASSPLQGYQPQHF. Full variable domain (outside the CDR3, taken from reference TRBV18 and TRBJ1-5): NAGVMQNPRHLVRRRGQEARLRCSPMKGHSHVYWYRQLPEEGLKFMVYLQKENIIDESGMPKERFSAEFPKEGPSILRIQQVVRGDSAAYFCASSPLQGYQPQHFGDGTRLSIL.

This clone was counted a few times. The rearrangement uses TRBV11-2 and TRBJ2-1, with no clear D. Germline assignment: CDR1 SGHAT and CDR2 FQNNGV. Trimming took 6 bases from V and 0 from J, leaving 15 bases between them. The CDR3 sequence is 16 residues long. DNA of the CDR3: TGTGCCAGCAGGACCGACGGCGCTAGCTCCTACAATGAGCAGTTCTTC. This translates into CASRTDGASSYNEQFF.

The chain carries TRBV19 and TRBJ2-3; 9 bases agree with TRBD1. The CDR3 has 15 amino acids. In germline, CDR1 is LNHDA, CDR2 SQIVND (reference sequence). V trimming: 3 bases; J trimming: 2 bases; junction bases outside the gene matches: 3. The CDR3 region has the DNA TGTGCCAGTAGTATCGGACAGGGGATCACAGATACGCAGTATTTT. This codes for CASSIGQGITDTQYF.

The chain links TRBV10-3 to TRBJ2-1; 13 bases map to TRBD2. Germline trimming cut 0 bases from V and 9 bases from J; bases unmatched to any gene: 5. Per the germline V gene, CDR1 is ENHRY and CDR2 is SYGVKD. The CDR3 consists of 16 residues. CDR3 amino acids: CAISESRLAGGSEQFF. CDR3 bases: TGTGCCATCAGTGAGTCCCGACTAGCGGGAGGAAGTGAGCAGTTCTTC.

V and J are TRBV2 and TRBJ1-4; 8 bases match TRBD1. The CDR3 extends over 13 amino acids. CDR1 is SNHLY and CDR2 is FYNNEI in the germline V gene. V lost 5 bases to trimming and J lost 8 bases; unmatched junction nucleotides: 4. The DNA for the CDR3 is TGTGCCAGCAGTTCACAGGGGGGAGAAAAACTGTTTTTT. Translation gives CASSSQGGEKLFF.

The V call is TRBV7-8, the J call TRBJ2-5; perhaps TRBD2 as D (5 bases). The CDR3 spans 15 residues. Looked up from germline, CDR1 is SGHVS and CDR2 is FQNEAQ. V was trimmed by 1 base and J by 5 bases, leaving 14 bases between them. In nucleotides, the CDR3 is TGTGCCAGCAGCTTAGTTGCGGGTTTGAAGGAGACCCAGTACTTC. Its translation is CASSLVAGLKETQYF.